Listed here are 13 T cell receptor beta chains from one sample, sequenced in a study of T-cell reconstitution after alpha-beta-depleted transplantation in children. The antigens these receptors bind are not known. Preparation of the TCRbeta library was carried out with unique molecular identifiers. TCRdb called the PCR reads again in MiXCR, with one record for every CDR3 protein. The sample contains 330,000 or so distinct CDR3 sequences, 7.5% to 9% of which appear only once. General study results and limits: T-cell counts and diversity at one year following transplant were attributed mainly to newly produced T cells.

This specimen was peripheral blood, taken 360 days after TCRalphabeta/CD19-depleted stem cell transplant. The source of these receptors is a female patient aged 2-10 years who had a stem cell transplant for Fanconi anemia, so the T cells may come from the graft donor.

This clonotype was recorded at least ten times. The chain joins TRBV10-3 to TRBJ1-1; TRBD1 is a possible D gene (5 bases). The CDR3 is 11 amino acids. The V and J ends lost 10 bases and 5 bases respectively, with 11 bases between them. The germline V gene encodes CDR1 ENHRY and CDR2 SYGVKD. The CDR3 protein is CATRGETEAFF. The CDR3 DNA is TGTGCCACGAGGGGTGAGACTGAAGCTTTCTTT.

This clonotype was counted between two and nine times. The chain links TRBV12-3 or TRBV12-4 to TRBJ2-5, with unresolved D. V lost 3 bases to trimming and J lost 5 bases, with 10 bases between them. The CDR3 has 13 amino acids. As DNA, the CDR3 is TGTGCCAGCAGTTTTCGGATGCGGGAGACCCAGTACTTC. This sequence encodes CASSFRMRETQYF.

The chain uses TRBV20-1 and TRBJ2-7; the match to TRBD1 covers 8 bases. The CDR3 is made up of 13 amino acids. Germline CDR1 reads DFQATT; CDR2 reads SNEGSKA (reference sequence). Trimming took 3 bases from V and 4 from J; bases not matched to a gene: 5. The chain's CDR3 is CSASQGAEYEQYF. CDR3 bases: TGCAGTGCTAGCCAGGGGGCCGAGTACGAGCAGTACTTC.

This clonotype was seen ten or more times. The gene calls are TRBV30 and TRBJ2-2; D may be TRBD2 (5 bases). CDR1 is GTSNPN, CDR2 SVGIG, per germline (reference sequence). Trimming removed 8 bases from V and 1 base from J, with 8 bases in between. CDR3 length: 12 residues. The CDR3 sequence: CAGGKNTGELFF. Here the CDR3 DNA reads TGTGCCGGAGGAAAGAACACCGGGGAGCTGTTTTTT. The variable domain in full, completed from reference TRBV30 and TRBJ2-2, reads SQTIHQWPATLVQPVGSPLSLECTVEGTSNPNLYWYRQAAGRGLQLLFYSVGIGQISSEVPQNLSASRPQDRQFILSSKKLLLSDSGFYLCAGGKNTGELFFGEGSRLTVL.

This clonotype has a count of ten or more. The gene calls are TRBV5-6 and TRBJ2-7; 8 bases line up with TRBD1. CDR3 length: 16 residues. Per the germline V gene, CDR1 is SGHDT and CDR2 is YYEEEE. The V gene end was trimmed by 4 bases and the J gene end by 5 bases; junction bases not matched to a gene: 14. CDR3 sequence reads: CASSPGWDRRLNEQYF. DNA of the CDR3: TGTGCCAGCAGCCCGGGATGGGACAGGAGGTTGAACGAGCAGTACTTC. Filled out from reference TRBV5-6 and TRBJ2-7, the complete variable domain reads DAGVTQSPTHLIKTRGQQVTLRCSPKSGHDTVSWYQQALGQGPQFIFQYYEEEERQRGNFPDRFSGHQFPNYSSELNVNALLLGDSALYLCASSPGWDRRLNEQYFGPGTRLTVT.

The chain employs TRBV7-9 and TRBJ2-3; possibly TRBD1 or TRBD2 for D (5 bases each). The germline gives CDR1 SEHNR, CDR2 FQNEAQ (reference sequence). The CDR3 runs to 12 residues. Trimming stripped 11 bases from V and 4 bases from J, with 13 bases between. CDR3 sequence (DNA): TGTGCCCGCCCGGGACCCCCAGATACGCAGTATTTT. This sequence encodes CARPGPPDTQYF.

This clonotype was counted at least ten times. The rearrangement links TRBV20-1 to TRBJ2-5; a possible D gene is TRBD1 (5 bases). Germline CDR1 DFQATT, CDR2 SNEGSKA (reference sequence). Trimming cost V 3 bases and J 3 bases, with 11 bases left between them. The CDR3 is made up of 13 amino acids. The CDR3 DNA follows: TGCAGTGCTAGTCAGTCAGGGAAAGAGACCCAGTACTTC. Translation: CSASQSGKETQYF.

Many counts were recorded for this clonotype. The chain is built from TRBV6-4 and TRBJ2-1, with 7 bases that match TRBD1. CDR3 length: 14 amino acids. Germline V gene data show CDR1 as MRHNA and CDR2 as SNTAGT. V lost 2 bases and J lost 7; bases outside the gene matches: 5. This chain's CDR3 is CASSDGGQPNEQFF. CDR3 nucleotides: TGTGCCAGCAGTGACGGGGGACAGCCGAATGAGCAGTTCTTC.

In nucleotides, the CDR3 is TGCAGTGCTCGCCGACCCTTTGGGGGCACTGAAGCTTTCTTT. It yields the protein CSARRPFGGTEAFF. The gene calls are TRBV20-1 and TRBJ1-1, with TRBD1 as a possible D gene (5 bases). The CDR3 totals 14 residues. Germline V gene lookup returns CDR1 DFQATT and CDR2 SNEGSKA (reference sequence). V was pared by 5 bases and J by 4 bases, with 17 bases between.

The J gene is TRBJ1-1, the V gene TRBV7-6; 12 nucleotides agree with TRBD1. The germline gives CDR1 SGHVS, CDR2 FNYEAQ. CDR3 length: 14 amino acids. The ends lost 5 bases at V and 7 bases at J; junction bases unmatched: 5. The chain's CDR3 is CASSPGTGGFEAFF. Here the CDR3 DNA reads TGTGCCAGCAGCCCAGGGACAGGGGGCTTTGAAGCTTTCTTT.

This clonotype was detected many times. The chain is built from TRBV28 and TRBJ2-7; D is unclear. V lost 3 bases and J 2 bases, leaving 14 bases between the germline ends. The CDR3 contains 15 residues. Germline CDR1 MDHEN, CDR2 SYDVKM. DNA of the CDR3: TGTGCCAGCAGTTTCCCCGTGGGCCTAACCTACGAGCAGTACTTC. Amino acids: CASSFPVGLTYEQYF.

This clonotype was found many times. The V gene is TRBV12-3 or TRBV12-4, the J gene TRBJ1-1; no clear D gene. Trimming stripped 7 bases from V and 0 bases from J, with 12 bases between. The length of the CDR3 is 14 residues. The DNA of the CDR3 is TGTGCCAGCACTCCCTCCGGGTTGAACACTGAAGCTTTCTTT. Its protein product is CASTPSGLNTEAFF.

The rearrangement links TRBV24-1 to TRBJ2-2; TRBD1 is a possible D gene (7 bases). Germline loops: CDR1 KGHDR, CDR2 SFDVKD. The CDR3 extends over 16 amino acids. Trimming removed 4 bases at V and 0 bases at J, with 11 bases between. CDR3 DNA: TGTGCCACCAGTGAGGCGGGACAGACGAACACCGGGGAGCTGTTTTTT. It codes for CATSEAGQTNTGELFF.